The rows below give T cell receptor beta chains drawn from one sample of a study of graft-versus-host responses after intestinal transplantation. Profiling relied on immunoSEQ multiplex PCR, and the TCRdb table lists in-frame clones only, not all of them. The profile covers more than 95,000 clones, with 90% to 95% appearing a single time and roughly 0.17% taken by the ten largest. No antigen is known for these receptors. The source was unstimulated CD4+ T cells sorted from spleen or lymph node cells, collected before intestinal transplant. The receptors stem from a human donor who received an intestinal transplant. CDR3s include the opening cysteine and the closing phenylalanine or tryptophan.

j_gene: TRBJ2-5; v_gene: TRBV19; CDR3aa: CASSIRIAETQYF
j_gene: TRBJ1-1; v_gene: TRBV10-3; CDR3aa: CAISGGTSNMNTEAFF
j_gene: TRBJ1-1; v_gene: TRBV6-5; CDR3aa: CASSYAGTLNTEAFF
j_gene: TRBJ2-2; v_gene: TRBV7-2; CDR3aa: CASSSNGLAGSTGELFF
j_gene: TRBJ1-6; v_gene: TRBV5-1; CDR3aa: CASSGQQGAGSPLHF
j_gene: TRBJ2-7; v_gene: TRBV7-2; CDR3aa: CASSLVPLERVRGYEQYF
j_gene: TRBJ1-1; v_gene: TRBV5-1; CDR3aa: CASQDRNTEAFF
j_gene: TRBJ2-6; v_gene: TRBV5-1; CDR3aa: CASSNRELGSGANVLTF
j_gene: TRBJ2-5; v_gene: TRBV15; CDR3aa: CASPGQGTQYF
j_gene: TRBJ1-2; v_gene: TRBV15; CDR3aa: CATSRHSNRVGYGYTF